This is a list of T cell receptor beta chains from one sample in a study of radiotherapy plus CTLA-4 blockade in lung cancer. Profiling relied on immunoSEQ multiplex PCR, and the TCRdb table lists in-frame clones only, not all of them. The repertoire holds roughly 80,000 clones, with around 78% as singletons. The material sequenced was peripheral blood, taken from a patient treated with radiotherapy plus ipilimumab. The receptors here all came from a human donor with non-small cell lung cancer who had a partial response to radiotherapy plus ipilimumab. Some clones in this sample may be carry-over from other donors' samples. The CDR3 runs from the conserved cysteine through the conserved F or W. The D gene is left open where the match is weak. A row's size may be missing; if present it is once, few, many or a size class.

size: .
V: TRBV5-6
D: .
J: TRBJ2-4
length: 16
CDR3: CASSLKWGATKNIQYF
DNA: TGTGCCAGCAGCTTGAAATGGGGCGCGACCAAAAACATTCAGTACTTC

size: .
V: TRBV9
D: TRBD2
J: TRBJ2-1
length: 15
CDR3: CASSPLAGLYNEQFF
DNA: TGTGCCAGCAGCCCCCTAGCGGGTCTTTACAATGAGCAGTTCTTC

size: .
V: TRBV4-3
D: TRBD1
J: TRBJ2-3
length: 16
CDR3: CASSQEWDSRTDTQYF
DNA: TGCGCCAGCAGCCAAGAGTGGGACAGTCGCACAGATACGCAGTATTTT

size: few
V: TRBV6-5
D: .
J: TRBJ2-7
length: 15
CDR3: CASSYTAGSSYEQYF
DNA: TGTGCCAGCAGTTACACGGCCGGGTCATCCTACGAGCAGTACTTC

size: .
V: TRBV5-1
D: TRBD1
J: TRBJ2-7
length: 17
CDR3: CASSLDGTGGGFYEQYF
DNA: TGCGCCAGCAGCTTGGATGGGACAGGGGGGGGATTTTACGAGCAGTACTTC

size: .
V: TRBV11-2
D: TRBD2
J: TRBJ2-7
length: 18
CDR3: CASSLVSSGGAPAYEQYF
DNA: TGTGCCAGCAGCTTAGTATCCAGCGGGGGGGCTCCGGCCTACGAGCAGTACTTC

size: .
V: TRBV2
D: TRBD2
J: TRBJ2-7
length: 14
CDR3: CATSPAGGPNEQYF
DNA: TGTGCCACCTCGCCAGCGGGGGGTCCAAACGAGCAGTACTTC

size: once
V: TRBV28
D: TRBD2
J: TRBJ2-1
length: 15
CDR3: CASSFSGRKYNEQFF
DNA: TGTGCCAGCAGTTTCAGCGGGAGAAAGTACAATGAGCAGTTCTTC

size: .
V: TRBV5-1
D: TRBD2
J: TRBJ2-3
length: 14
CDR3: CASRAGTSQDTQYF
DNA: TGCGCCAGCAGAGCCGGGACTAGCCAAGATACGCAGTATTTT

size: once
V: TRBV5-8
D: .
J: TRBJ2-3
length: 15
CDR3: CASSPEPVRADTQYF
DNA: TGTGCCAGCAGTCCTGAGCCCGTCCGCGCGGATACGCAGTATTTT

size: medium-sized
V: TRBV28
D: .
J: TRBJ2-3
length: 14
CDR3: CASSFLAGTDTQYF
DNA: TGTGCCAGCAGTTTCCTAGCTGGCACAGATACGCAGTATTTT

size: once
V: TRBV5-1
D: TRBD2
J: TRBJ2-1
length: 17
CDR3: CASSLGSLAGAGNEQFF
DNA: TGCGCCAGCAGCTTGGGGTCCCTAGCGGGAGCGGGCAATGAGCAGTTCTTC

size: .
V: TRBV6-6
D: .
J: TRBJ2-2
length: 15
CDR3: CASSYGARTTGELFF
DNA: TGTGCCAGCAGTTACGGTGCTAGAACCACCGGGGAGCTGTTTTTT

size: few
V: TRBV7-3
D: TRBD1
J: TRBJ2-1
length: 14
CDR3: CASSLGTGRGEQFF
DNA: TGTGCCAGCAGCTTAGGGACAGGGCGGGGTGAGCAGTTCTTC

size: .
V: TRBV2
D: TRBD2
J: TRBJ2-1
length: 15
CDR3: CASRILAGGHNEQFF
DNA: TGTGCCAGCAGAATACTAGCGGGGGGCCACAATGAGCAGTTCTTC

size: .
V: TRBV7-3
D: TRBD2
J: TRBJ2-7
length: 16
CDR3: CASSLRVAGGSYEQYF
DNA: TGTGCCAGCAGCTTAAGGGTGGCGGGAGGGTCCTACGAGCAGTACTTC

size: .
V: TRBV25-1
D: .
J: TRBJ1-2
length: 14
CDR3: CASSGTAQSGGYTF
DNA: TGTGCCAGCAGTGGTACGGCCCAGTCGGGAGGCTACACCTTC

size: .
V: TRBV6-6
D: .
J: TRBJ2-3
length: 13
CDR3: CASSYSSADTQYF
DNA: TGTGCCAGCAGTTACTCGTCAGCAGATACGCAGTATTTT